The next 21 T cell receptor delta chains were all read from a single sample in a study of gamma-delta chains in newborns, infants, children. TCRdb re-called the reads through CATT. The sample shows roughly 6,000 delta-chain clones, approximately 1.9% of them seen only once. The sequenced sample consisted of blood. These receptors were taken from a child who was a newborn, infant or young child, either healthy, febrile or measles-vaccinated (not recorded which).

This clone is labeled as medium-sized. V and J are TRDV2 and TRDJ3, with TRDD3 matching 8 bases. Germline CDR1 and CDR2: GEAIGNYY and EKD. The CDR3 extends over 18 amino acids. V shed 2 bases and J 2 bases; nucleotides not matched to a gene: 7. CDR3 amino acids: CACDITGGRPWDTRQMFF. The CDR3 bases are TGTGCCTGTGACATTACTGGGGGCCGACCCTGGGACACCCGACAGATGTTTTTC.

Only a few counts were recorded for this clone. TCRdb's entry gives the protein of a much larger clone, which mismatches this DNA's translation at residue 11, likely from a read error; the protein reported here is translated from the DNA. The V call is TRDV2, the J call TRDJ3, with TRDD3 matching 10 bases. Germline CDR1 is GEAIGNYY and CDR2 is EKD. The CDR3 is 19 amino acids. V shed 0 bases and J 4 bases; nucleotides not matched to a gene: 8. CDR3 region: CACDTVLLGDVWDTRQMFF. The CDR3 coding sequence is TGTGCCTGTGACACCGTTTTACTGGGGGATGTTTGGGACACCCGACAGATGTTTTTC.

This clone was seen more than once but under ten times. TCRdb's entry gives the protein of a much larger clone, which mismatches this DNA's translation at residue 6, likely from a read error; the protein reported here is translated from the DNA. The chain joins TRDV2 to TRDJ3; no definite D call. The CDR3 has 16 residues. With 1 base removed from V and 0 bases from J, the gap between germline ends came to 6 bases. CDR1 is GEAIGNYY and CDR2 is EKD in the germline V gene. CDR3 nucleotides: TGTGCCTGTGACACAATGGGCTCCTGGGACACCCGACAGATGTTTTTC. Amino acids: CACDTMGSWDTRQMFF.

By share, this clone ranks as medium-sized. It may be a read error: a sequence one base away is much more abundant. V is TRDV2 and J is TRDJ2; 10 nucleotides line up with TRDD3. The length of the CDR3 is 15 residues. Germline CDR1 and CDR2: GEAIGNYY and EKD. CDR3 amino acids: CACDKLGDLTAHLFF. CDR3 nucleotide sequence: TGTGCCTGTGACAAACTGGGGGATTTGACAGCACACCTCTTCTTT.

Turning to this clone: Germline and junction disagree at one end, which may indicate a read error. Other DNA sequences in this specimen translate into the identical CDR3. The chain carries TRDV2 and TRDJ3; D is perhaps TRDD3 (6 bases). Germline CDR1 GEAIGNYY, CDR2 EKD. This CDR3 has 17 residues. CDR3 nucleotides: TGTGCCTGTGACATTACTGGGCGCTCCTGGGACACCCGGCAGATGTTTTTC. As protein: CACDITGRSWDTRQMFF.

With regard to this clone: This sequence is one base from a far larger clone and is likely a read error. Additional DNA sequences in this sample encode the identical CDR3. V and J are TRDV2 and TRDJ2; TRDD3 matches 11 bases. Per the germline V gene, CDR1 is GEAIGNYY and CDR2 is EKD. CDR3 length: 16 residues. In nucleotides, the CDR3 is TGTGCCTGTGATTTACTGGGGGATAAGGTGACAGCCCAACTCTTCTTT. Translation: CACDLLGDKVTAQLFF.

A note on this clone: TCRdb assigns this DNA the protein of a much larger clone, which departs from its translation at residue 3; this likely reflects a read error, and the protein shown comes from translating the DNA. This rearrangement joins TRDV2 to TRDJ3; tentative D call: TRDD3 (5 bases). CDR1 GEAIGNYY and CDR2 EKD come from the germline V gene. The CDR3 sequence is 18 residues long. CDR3: CARDSAGRSSWDTRQMFF. In nucleotides, the CDR3 is TGTGCCCGTGACTCCGCGGGGAGAAGCTCCTGGGACACCCGACAGATGTTTTTC.

About this clone: TCRdb's entry gives the protein of a much larger clone, which mismatches this DNA's translation at residue 9, likely from a read error; the protein reported here is translated from the DNA. Other nucleotide sequences in the sample specify the same CDR3. The gene calls are TRDV2 and TRDJ3, with 7 bases fitting TRDD3. The V gene end was trimmed by 0 bases and the J gene end by 1 base; junction bases not matched to a gene: 5. This CDR3 region has 18 residues. Germline CDR1 GEAIGNYY, CDR2 EKD. The CDR3 loop reads CACDTVLGASWDTRQMFF. The CDR3 DNA sequence: TGTGCCTGTGACACCGTGCTGGGGGCATCCTGGGACACCCGACAGATGTTTTTC.

This clone was picked up a small number of times. The protein TCRdb gives is from a much larger clone and does not agree with this DNA's translation at residue 18, likely a read error; the protein shown here comes from the DNA. This sequence joins TRDV2 and TRDJ3; TRDD3 agrees at 12 bases. Germline CDR1 reads GEAIGNYY; CDR2 reads EKD. The length of the CDR3 is 20 residues. The CDR3 bases are TGTGCCTGTGACACCCACTGGGGGATACAGAGCTCCTGGGACACCCGACAGGTGTTTTTC. This gives the protein CACDTHWGIQSSWDTRQVFF.

As concerns this clone: TCRdb records a much larger clone's protein for this DNA, with a difference at residue 5 that likely arises from a read error; the protein given is the translation of the DNA. The J gene is TRDJ3, the V gene TRDV2; 7 nucleotides agree with TRDD3. The V gene's germline CDR1 is GEAIGNYY and CDR2 EKD. V lost 3 bases to trimming and J lost 0 bases; unmatched junction nucleotides: 7. This CDR3 has 18 amino acids. The DNA of the CDR3 is TGTGCCTGTGACGCCGTTTGGGGGAGCTCCTGGGACACCCGACAGATGTTTTTC. Translated, it gives CACDAVWGSSWDTRQMFF.

This clone turned up a few times. TCRdb attributes to this sequence the protein of a much larger clone, which differs from the DNA translation at residue 14; a read error is likely, and the protein displayed is translated from the DNA. The chain has TRDV2 and TRDJ3, with 8 nucleotides matching TRDD3. The germline V gene encodes CDR1 GEAIGNYY and CDR2 EKD. This CDR3 spans 19 amino acids. CDR3 residues: CACDVLGASSSWDARQMFF. The CDR3 DNA sequence: TGTGCCTGTGACGTACTGGGGGCCTCGAGCTCCTGGGACGCCCGACAGATGTTTTTC.

This clone has more than one count but fewer than ten. A read error likely explains this, since a far larger clone differs by one base. The same CDR3 can be traced to other DNA sequences in this sample. This chain joins TRDV2 and TRDJ3, with 12 bases that match TRDD3. V was pared by 0 bases and J by 0 bases, with 5 bases of the junction left unmatched. Germline V lookup: CDR1 GEAIGNYY, CDR2 EKD. The CDR3 sequence is 20 residues long. Here the CDR3 DNA reads TGTGCCTGTGACACCGTGCTGGGGGATACGAGCTCCTGGGACACCCGACAGATGTTTTTC. This encodes CACDTVLGDTSSWDTRQMFF.

A note on this clone: The protein in TCRdb stems from a much larger clone and differs at residue 3 from this DNA's translation, likely a read error; here the protein is translated from the DNA. The chain couples TRDV2 to TRDJ3; 13 nucleotides line up with TRDD3. Germline lookup yields CDR1 GEAIGNYY and CDR2 EKD. The CDR3 spans 19 residues. The V segment lost 7 bases and the J segment 4 bases; nucleotides outside the gene matches: 12. The CDR3 loop is CAWDFILGDTKWDTRQMFF. The CDR3 DNA reads TGTGCCTGGGACTTCATACTGGGGGATACGAAGTGGGACACCCGACAGATGTTTTTC.

This clone is termed medium-sized (0.01 to 0.1%). The chain couples TRDV2 to TRDJ3; 8 bases match TRDD3. Per the germline V gene, CDR1 is GEAIGNYY and CDR2 is EKD. Trimming removed 2 bases from V and 0 bases from J; junction bases left unmatched: 8. The CDR3 extends over 19 amino acids. The CDR3 here is CACDKVLGAISWDTRQMFF. CDR3 coding DNA: TGTGCCTGTGACAAAGTACTGGGGGCCATCTCCTGGGACACCCGACAGATGTTTTTC.

To note about this clone: A far more abundant clone sits one base away, making this likely a read error. Distinct nucleotide sequences in the sample also encode this CDR3. The gene calls are TRDV2 and TRDJ2, with TRDD3 matching 9 bases. J lost 5 bases, V lost 8 bases, and 14 bases had no gene match. The CDR3 runs to 16 residues. Looked up from germline, CDR1 is GEAIGNYY and CDR2 is EKD. The CDR3 sequence is CAYQGGGYTPTAQLFF. CDR3 bases: TGTGCCTACCAGGGGGGGGGATACACCCCAACAGCACAACTCTTCTTT.

By frequency in the sample, this clone is medium-sized. Other DNA sequences in the sample encode the same CDR3. DNA of the CDR3: TGTGCCTGTGACATTATTCCGGGGGATACGGGCTCCTGGGACACCCGACAGATGTTTTTC. This sequence encodes CACDIIPGDTGSWDTRQMFF. The chain has TRDV2 and TRDJ3, with 10 bases that match TRDD3. This CDR3 comprises 20 residues. Germline values: CDR1 GEAIGNYY, CDR2 EKD. J gave up 0 bases and V 2 bases, and 9 bases lay outside the gene matches.

This clone showed up just a few times. A far larger clone differs by one base, so this is likely a read error. The same CDR3 arises from other DNA sequences in this sample as well. The rearrangement joins TRDV2 to TRDJ3, with 11 bases aligning to TRDD3. Germline assignment: CDR1 GEAIGNYY and CDR2 EKD. The V gene end was trimmed by 3 bases and the J gene end by 1 base; junction bases not matched to a gene: 4. The CDR3 sequence is 18 residues long. The CDR3 region is CACDVLGDSSWDTRQMFF. The CDR3 nucleotides read TGTGCCTGTGACGTACTGGGGGATAGTTCCTGGGACACCCGACAGATGTTTTTC.

This clone showed up just a few times. A far more abundant clone sits one base away, making this likely a read error. The same CDR3 is also encoded by other DNA sequences in this sample. The rearrangement joins TRDV2 to TRDJ1; 8 bases are a match to TRDD3. The CDR3 has 14 amino acids. The germline gives CDR1 GEAIGNYY, CDR2 EKD. V was clipped by 7 bases and J by 0 bases; unmatched bases: 6. The CDR3 region has the DNA TGTGCCTGCGACCCACTGGGGGACACCGATAAACTCATCTTT. It specifies CACDPLGDTDKLIF.

This clone was found a few times. TCRdb records a much larger clone's protein for this DNA, with a difference at residue 11 that likely arises from a read error; the protein given is the translation of the DNA. The chain uses TRDV2 and TRDJ2; TRDD3 matches at 11 bases. This CDR3 is 16 amino acids long. Germline V gene lookup returns CDR1 GEAIGNYY and CDR2 EKD. DNA of the CDR3: TGTGCCTGTGACACTCTGGGGGATACTTTGGCAGCACAACTCTTCTTT. This gives the protein CACDTLGDTLAAQLFF.

The sample holds many counts of this clone. Possible read error: a much larger clone is one base away. Other DNA sequences of this sample code for an identical CDR3. This chain links TRDV2 with TRDJ3; 7 bases are shared with TRDD3. The CDR3 sequence is 18 residues long. Germline V lookup: CDR1 GEAIGNYY, CDR2 EKD. V lost 0 bases, J lost 1 base, and 5 bases stayed unmatched. CDR3: CACDTGGSASWDTRQMFF. CDR3 bases: TGTGCCTGTGACACCGGGGGATCCGCGTCCTGGGACACCCGACAGATGTTTTTC.

With respect to this clone: TCRdb's protein, taken from a much larger clone, differs from this DNA's translation at residue 14, likely owing to a read error; the protein displayed comes from the DNA. The chain joins TRDV2 to TRDJ3; 8 bases map to TRDD3. CDR3 length: 16 residues. Germline V gene data show CDR1 as GEAIGNYY and CDR2 as EKD. CDR3 sequence reads: CACDGIRHWDTRQVFF. DNA for the CDR3: TGTGCCTGTGACGGGATACGCCACTGGGACACCCGACAGGTGTTTTTC.